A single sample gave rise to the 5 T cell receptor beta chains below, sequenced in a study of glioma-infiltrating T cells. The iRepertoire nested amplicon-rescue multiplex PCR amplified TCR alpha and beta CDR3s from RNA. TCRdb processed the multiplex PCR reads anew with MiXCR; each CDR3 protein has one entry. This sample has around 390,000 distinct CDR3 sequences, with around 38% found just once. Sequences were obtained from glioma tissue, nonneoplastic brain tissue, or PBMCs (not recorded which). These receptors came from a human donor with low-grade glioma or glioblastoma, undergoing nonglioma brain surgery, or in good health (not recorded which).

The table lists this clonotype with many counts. The CDR3 DNA reads as TGTGCCACCAGCAGAACAGGGGGAACAGATACGCAGTATTTT. It encodes CATSRTGGTDTQYF. The chain joins TRBV15 to TRBJ2-3; 8 bases map to TRBD1. Trimming took 2 bases from V and 3 from J; bases not matched to a gene: 1. The CDR3 sequence is 14 residues long. Germline CDR1 is LNHNV and CDR2 is YYDKDF (reference sequence).

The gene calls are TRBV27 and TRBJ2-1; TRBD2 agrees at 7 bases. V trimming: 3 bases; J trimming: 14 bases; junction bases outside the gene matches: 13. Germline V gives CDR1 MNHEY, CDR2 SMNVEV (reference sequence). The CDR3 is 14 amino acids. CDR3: CASSFGGLVSREFF. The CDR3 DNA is TGTGCCAGCAGTTTTGGTGGACTAGTCTCCCGGGAGTTCTTC.

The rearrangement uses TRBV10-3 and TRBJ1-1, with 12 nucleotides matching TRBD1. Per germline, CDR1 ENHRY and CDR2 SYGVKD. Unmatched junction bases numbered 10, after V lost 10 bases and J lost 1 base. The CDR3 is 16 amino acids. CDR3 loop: CASVTGQGASNTEAFF. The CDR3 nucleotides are TGTGCCAGCGTGACGGGACAGGGGGCCTCGAACACTGAAGCTTTCTTT.

The CDR3 sequence is CASNDPGQGTDTQYF. DNA for the CDR3: TGTGCCAGCAACGACCCGGGACAGGGGACAGATACGCAGTATTTT. The rearrangement uses TRBV6-1 and TRBJ2-3; 10 bases match TRBD1. J gave up 3 bases and V 7 bases, and 7 bases lay outside the gene matches. The CDR3 is 15 amino acids. Germline V CDR1 and CDR2: MNHNS, SASEGT.

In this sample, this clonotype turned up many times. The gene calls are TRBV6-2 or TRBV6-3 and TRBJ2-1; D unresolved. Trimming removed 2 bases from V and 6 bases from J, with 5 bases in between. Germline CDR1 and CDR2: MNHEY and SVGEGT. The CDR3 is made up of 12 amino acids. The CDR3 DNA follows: TGTGCCAGCAGTTACCACTTCAATGAGCAGTTCTTC. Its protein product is CASSYHFNEQFF.